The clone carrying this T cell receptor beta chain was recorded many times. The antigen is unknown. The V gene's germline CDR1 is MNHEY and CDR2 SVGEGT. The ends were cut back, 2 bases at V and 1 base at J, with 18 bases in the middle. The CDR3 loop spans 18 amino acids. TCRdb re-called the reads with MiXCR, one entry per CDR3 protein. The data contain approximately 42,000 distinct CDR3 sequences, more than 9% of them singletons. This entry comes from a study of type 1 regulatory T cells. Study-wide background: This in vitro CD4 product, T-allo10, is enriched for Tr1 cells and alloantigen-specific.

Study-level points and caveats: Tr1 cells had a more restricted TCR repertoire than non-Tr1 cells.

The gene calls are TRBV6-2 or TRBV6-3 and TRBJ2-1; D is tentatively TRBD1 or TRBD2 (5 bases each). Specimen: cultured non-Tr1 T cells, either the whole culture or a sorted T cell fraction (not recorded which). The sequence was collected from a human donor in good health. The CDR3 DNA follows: TGTGCCAGCAGTTACCTAATAGGGCAGGGAGTATCCTACAATGAGCAGTTCTTC. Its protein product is CASSYLIGQGVSYNEQFF.